This T cell receptor (beta chain) was captured in a study of T cells after yellow fever vaccination. Study as a whole: Preparation of the low-cell-number fractions used SMART-Seq v4 Ultra Low Input.

This clonotype was recorded many times. Its antigen is currently unknown. Study results and caveats: From the bulk population, abundant clonotypes could contaminate and appear within FACS-sorted repertoires. A large majority of primary-vaccination clones showed up again after the booster (about 96% CD4, 75% to 90% CD8).

It was through 5'RACE template switching that TCR cDNA was made, with a universal primer site and UMIs added. TCRdb called the 5' RACE reads again in MiXCR, with one record for every CDR3 protein. This sample has about 260,000 distinct CDR3 sequences, with over 10% found just once. The clonotype comes from a young man who received the YFV17D yellow fever vaccine. The starting material was CD4+ T cells sorted from PBMCs, obtained 45 days after the yellow fever booster vaccination.

CDR3 region: CASRPLRGGKTQYF. The CDR3 DNA sequence: TGTGCCAGCCGCCCATTAAGGGGCGGAAAGACCCAGTACTTC. This chain joins TRBV7-2 and TRBJ2-5; possible D gene TRBD1, 5 bases. The CDR3 contains 14 residues. V lost 8 bases and J 6 bases, leaving 19 bases between the germline ends. Germline loops: CDR1 SGHTA, CDR2 FQGNSA.